This is a list of T cell receptor beta chains from one sample in a study of Ad26.COV2.S vaccination and SARS-CoV-2 variants. Only in-frame clones appear in the TCRdb table, and some are missing; sequencing was by immunoSEQ multiplex PCR. The data contain more than 300,000 clones, about 82% of them singletons. Sequencing used peripheral blood, obtained in a trial of Ad26.COV2.S vaccine versus placebo. The origin of the receptors is a person aged 18-60 years who received the Ad26.COV2.S COVID-19 vaccine or a placebo. The CDR3 runs from the conserved cysteine through the conserved F or W. The D gene is left open where the match is weak. Some rows have no size entry. The others give once, few or many, or a class for an expanded clone.

clone_size,v_call,d_call,j_call,cdr3_nt,cdr3_aa
NA,TRBV10-3,TRBD1,TRBJ1-3,TGTGCCATCAGCGGCCCGGGACAGGGGGGAAACACCATATATTTT,CAISGPGQGGNTIYF
NA,TRBV6-5,TRBD2,TRBJ2-2,TGTGCCAGCGTCAGCGGGACGAACACCGGGGAGCTGTTTTTT,CASVSGTNTGELFF
NA,TRBV20-1,TRBD1,TRBJ1-1,TGCAGTGCTAGTCCCCAGGGGGGGAACACTGAAGCTTTCTTT,CSASPQGGNTEAFF
NA,TRBV9,NA,TRBJ2-1,TGTGCCAGCAGCGTAGCGGGGACATACAATGAGCAGTTCTTC,CASSVAGTYNEQFF
NA,TRBV6-9,TRBD1,TRBJ1-6,TGTGCCAGCAGACACAAGACTCGGGACAGGGTTTATTCACCCCTCCACTTT,CASRHKTRDRVYSPLHF
NA,TRBV7-2,NA,TRBJ2-4,TGTGCCAGCAGCCCAGGGGATCTAGCCAAAAACATTCAGTACTTC,CASSPGDLAKNIQYF
NA,TRBV19,NA,TRBJ2-6,TGTGCCAGTAGTACACAGGCCCGCTCTGGGGCCAACGTCCTGACTTTC,CASSTQARSGANVLTF
NA,TRBV18,TRBD1,TRBJ2-2,TGTGCCAGCTCACCCGAACTACAGGGGACCGGGGAGCTGTTTTTT,CASSPELQGTGELFF
NA,TRBV7-9,TRBD1,TRBJ2-6,TGTGCCAGCAGCTTATCTTGGGACAGCTCTGGGGCCAACGTCCTGACTTTC,CASSLSWDSSGANVLTF
NA,TRBV18,TRBD1,TRBJ1-2,TGTGCCAGCTCGCCAACGACAGGGGACTATGGCTACACCTTC,CASSPTTGDYGYTF
NA,TRBV18,NA,TRBJ1-2,TGTGCCAGCTCACCAGGAGAGGCAGGCTACACCTTC,CASSPGEAGYTF
NA,TRBV5-4,NA,TRBJ1-2,TGTGCCAGCAGCCCCTACCGACAGGTCCGGGTAGGCTACACCTTC,CASSPYRQVRVGYTF
NA,TRBV30,TRBD1,TRBJ1-4,TGTGCCTGGAGTGTACAAGGGGGCAGGGAAAAACTGTTTTTT,CAWSVQGGREKLFF
NA,TRBV5-4,NA,TRBJ1-4,TGTGCCAGCAATAGGGGGGGGACTAATGAAAAACTGTTTTTT,CASNRGGTNEKLFF
NA,TRBV7-9,NA,TRBJ2-5,TGTGCCAGCAGCTTATCTGGGGGGATCTCAGAGACCCAGTACTTC,CASSLSGGISETQYF
NA,TRBV14,TRBD1,TRBJ1-1,TGTGCCAGCAGCCATCGGGACAGCTACATGAACACTGAAGCTTTCTTT,CASSHRDSYMNTEAFF
few,TRBV10-3,NA,TRBJ1-2,TGTGCCATCAGGGGGATCAACGAGGATGGCTACACCTTC,CAIRGINEDGYTF
NA,TRBV27,TRBD2,TRBJ2-3,TGTGCCAGCAGTTTAAGCGGGGGTACTTTCTCGAATACGCAGTATTTT,CASSLSGGTFSNTQYF